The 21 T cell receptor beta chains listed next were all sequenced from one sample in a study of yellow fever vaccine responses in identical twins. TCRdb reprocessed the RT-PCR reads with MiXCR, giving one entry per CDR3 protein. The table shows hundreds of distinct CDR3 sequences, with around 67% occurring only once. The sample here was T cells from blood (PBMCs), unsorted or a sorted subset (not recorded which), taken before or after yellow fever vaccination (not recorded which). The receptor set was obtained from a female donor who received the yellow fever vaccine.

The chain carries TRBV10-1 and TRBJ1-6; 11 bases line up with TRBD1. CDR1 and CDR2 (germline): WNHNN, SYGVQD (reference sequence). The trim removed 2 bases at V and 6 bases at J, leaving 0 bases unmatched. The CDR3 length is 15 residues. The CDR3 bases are TGCGCCAGCAGTGAGGGGACAGGGGGTAATTCACCCCTCCACTTT. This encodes CASSEGTGGNSPLHF.

The CDR3 loop is CASSYRGEHRGYTF. In nucleotides, the CDR3 is TGTGCCAGCAGTTACCGGGGAGAACATCGGGGCTACACCTTC. This chain joins TRBV6-2 or TRBV6-3 and TRBJ1-2, with D uncertain. V lost 2 bases to trimming and J lost 8 bases, with 15 bases between them. Per the germline V gene, CDR1 is MNHEY and CDR2 is SVGEGT. This CDR3 contains 14 residues.

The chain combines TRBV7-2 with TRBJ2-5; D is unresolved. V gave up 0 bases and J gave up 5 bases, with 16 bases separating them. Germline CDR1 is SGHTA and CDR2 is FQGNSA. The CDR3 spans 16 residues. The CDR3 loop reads CASSLALEHMGETQYF. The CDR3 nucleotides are TGTGCCAGCAGCTTAGCGCTGGAACATATGGGGGAGACCCAGTACTTC.

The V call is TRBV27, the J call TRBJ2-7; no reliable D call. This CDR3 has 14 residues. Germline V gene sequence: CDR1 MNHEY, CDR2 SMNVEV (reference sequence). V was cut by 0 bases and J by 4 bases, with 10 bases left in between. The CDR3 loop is CASSLSMAVYEQYF. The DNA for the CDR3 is TGTGCCAGCAGTTTATCGATGGCAGTTTACGAGCAGTACTTC.

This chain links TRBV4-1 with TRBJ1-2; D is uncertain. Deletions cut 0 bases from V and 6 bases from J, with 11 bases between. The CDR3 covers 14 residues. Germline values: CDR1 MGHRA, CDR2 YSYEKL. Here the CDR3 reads CASSQDPGKDGYTF. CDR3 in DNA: TGCGCCAGCAGCCAAGATCCGGGGAAGGATGGCTACACCTTC.

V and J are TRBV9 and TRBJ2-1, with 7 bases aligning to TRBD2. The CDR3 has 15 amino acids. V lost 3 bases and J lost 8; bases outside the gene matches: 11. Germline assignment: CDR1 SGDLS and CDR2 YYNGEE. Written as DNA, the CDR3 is TGTGCCAGCAGCGCCGAGGGAGGGAGATCGGATGAGCAGTTCTTC. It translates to CASSAEGGRSDEQFF.

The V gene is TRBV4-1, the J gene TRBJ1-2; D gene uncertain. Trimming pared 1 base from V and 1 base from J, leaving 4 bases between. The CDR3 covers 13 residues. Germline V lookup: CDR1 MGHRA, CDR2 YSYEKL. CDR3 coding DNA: TGCGCCAGCAGCCAAGGGCATAACTATGGCTACACCTTC. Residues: CASSQGHNYGYTF.

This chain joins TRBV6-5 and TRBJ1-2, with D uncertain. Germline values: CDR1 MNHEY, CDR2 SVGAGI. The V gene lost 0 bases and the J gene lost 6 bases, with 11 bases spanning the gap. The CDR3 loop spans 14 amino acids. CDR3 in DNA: TGTGCCAGCAGTTACTCGAGGTGGAGGGATGGCTACACCTTC. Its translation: CASSYSRWRDGYTF.

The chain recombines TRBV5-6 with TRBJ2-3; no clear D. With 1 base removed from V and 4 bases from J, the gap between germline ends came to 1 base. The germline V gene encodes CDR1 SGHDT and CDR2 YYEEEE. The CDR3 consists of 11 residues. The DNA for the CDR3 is TGTGCCAGCAGCTTGTCAGATACGCAGTATTTT. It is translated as CASSLSDTQYF.

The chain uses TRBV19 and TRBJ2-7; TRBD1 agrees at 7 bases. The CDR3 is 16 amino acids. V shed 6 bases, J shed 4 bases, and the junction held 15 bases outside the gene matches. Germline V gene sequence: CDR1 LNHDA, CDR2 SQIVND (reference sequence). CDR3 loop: CASSLHHPGQRYEQYV. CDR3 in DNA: TGTGCCAGTAGCCTCCACCACCCGGGACAGCGATACGAGCAGTACGTC.

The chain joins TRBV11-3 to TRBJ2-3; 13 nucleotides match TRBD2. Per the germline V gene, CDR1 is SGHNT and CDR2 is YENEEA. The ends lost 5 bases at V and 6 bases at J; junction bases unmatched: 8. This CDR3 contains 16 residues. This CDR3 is CASSPRTSGRGDTQYF. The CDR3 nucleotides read TGTGCCAGCAGCCCACGGACTAGCGGGAGAGGTGATACGCAGTATTTT.

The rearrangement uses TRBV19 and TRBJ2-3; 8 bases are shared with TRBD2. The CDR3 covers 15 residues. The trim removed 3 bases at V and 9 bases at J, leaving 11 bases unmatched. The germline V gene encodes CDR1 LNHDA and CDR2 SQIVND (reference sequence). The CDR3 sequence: CASSIGTRSRDTQYF. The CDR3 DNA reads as TGTGCCAGTAGTATCGGGACTAGGAGTCGAGACACGCAGTATTTT.

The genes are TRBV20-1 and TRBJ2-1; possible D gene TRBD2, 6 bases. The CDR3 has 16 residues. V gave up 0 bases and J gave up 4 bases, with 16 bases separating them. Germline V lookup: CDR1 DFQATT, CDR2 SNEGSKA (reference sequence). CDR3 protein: CSAREPTGSRYNEQFF. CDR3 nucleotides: TGCAGTGCTAGAGAACCCACCGGGAGTCGGTACAATGAGCAGTTCTTC.

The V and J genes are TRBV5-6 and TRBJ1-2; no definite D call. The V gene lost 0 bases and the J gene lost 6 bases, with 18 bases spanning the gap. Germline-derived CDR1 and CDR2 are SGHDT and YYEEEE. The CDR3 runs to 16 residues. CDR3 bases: TGTGCCAGCAGCTTGGCAAGGCTGGGATTGTTGGATGGCTACACCTTC. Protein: CASSLARLGLLDGYTF.

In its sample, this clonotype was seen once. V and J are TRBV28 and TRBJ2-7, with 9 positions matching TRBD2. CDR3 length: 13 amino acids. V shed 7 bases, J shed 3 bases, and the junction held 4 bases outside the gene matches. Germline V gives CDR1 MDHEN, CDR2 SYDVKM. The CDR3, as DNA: TGTGCCAGCACCGGACTAGCGAACTACGAGCAGTACTTC. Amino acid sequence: CASTGLANYEQYF.

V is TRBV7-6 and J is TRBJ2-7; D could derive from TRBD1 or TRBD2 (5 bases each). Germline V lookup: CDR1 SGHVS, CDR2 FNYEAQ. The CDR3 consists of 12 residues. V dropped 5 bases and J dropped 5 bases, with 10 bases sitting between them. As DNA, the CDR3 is TGTGCCAGCAGCGACCGGGGCCACGAGCAGTACTTC. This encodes CASSDRGHEQYF.

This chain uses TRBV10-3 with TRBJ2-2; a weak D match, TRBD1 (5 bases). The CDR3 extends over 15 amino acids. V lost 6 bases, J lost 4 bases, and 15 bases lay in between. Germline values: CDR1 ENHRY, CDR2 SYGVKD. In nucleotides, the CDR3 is TGTGCCATCAGGGACCTGACAGTCCTCACCGGGGAGCTGTTTTTT. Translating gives CAIRDLTVLTGELFF.

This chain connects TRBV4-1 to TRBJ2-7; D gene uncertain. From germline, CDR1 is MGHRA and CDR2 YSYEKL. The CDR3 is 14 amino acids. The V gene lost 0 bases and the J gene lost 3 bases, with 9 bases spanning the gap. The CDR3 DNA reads TGCGCCAGCAGCCAAGAGGCCAGGTTCTACGAGCAGTACTTC. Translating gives CASSQEARFYEQYF.

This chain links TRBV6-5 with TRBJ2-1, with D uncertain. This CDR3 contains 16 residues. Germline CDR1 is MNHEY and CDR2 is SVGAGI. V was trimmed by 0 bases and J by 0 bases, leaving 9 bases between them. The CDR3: CASSYSTSSSYNEQFF. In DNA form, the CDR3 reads TGTGCCAGCAGTTACTCGACCAGTAGCTCCTACAATGAGCAGTTCTTC.

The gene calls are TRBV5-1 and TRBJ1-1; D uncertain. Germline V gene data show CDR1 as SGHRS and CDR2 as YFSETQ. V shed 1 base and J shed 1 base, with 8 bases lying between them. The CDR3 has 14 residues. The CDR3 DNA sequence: TGCGCCAGCAGCTTGCGGTGGGAGAACACTGAAGCTTTCTTT. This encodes CASSLRWENTEAFF.

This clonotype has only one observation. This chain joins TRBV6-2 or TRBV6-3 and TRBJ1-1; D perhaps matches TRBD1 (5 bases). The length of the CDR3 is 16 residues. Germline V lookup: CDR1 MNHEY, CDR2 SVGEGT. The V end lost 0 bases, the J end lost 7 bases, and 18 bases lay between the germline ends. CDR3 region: CASSYSYRDPRSEAFF. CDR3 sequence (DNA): TGTGCCAGCAGTTACTCTTACCGGGACCCGAGGAGTGAAGCTTTCTTT.